The rows below give T cell receptor beta chains drawn from one sample of a study of CD8 T cells in ankylosing spondylitis. TCRdb redid the calling of the 5' RACE reads with MiXCR, one entry per CDR3 protein. The sample lists about 150,000 distinct CDR3 sequences; approximately 32% were seen once. Sequenced input: synovial fluid, either unsorted or a sorted T cell fraction (not recorded which). All receptors come from a male donor with ankylosing spondylitis. CDR3s include the opening cysteine and the closing phenylalanine or tryptophan. The order of the fields is CDR3 protein, CDR3 DNA, J gene, V gene, clone size, D gene. The D gene is left open where the match is weak. The size field is filled for only some rows; it gives once, few, many or a size class.

CASSPRGSGGGYEQFF | TGTGCCAGCAGCCCCCGAGGTAGCGGGGGGGGGTATGAGCAGTTCTTC | TRBJ2-1 | TRBV9 | - | TRBD2
CASSLSGGTDTQYF | TGTGCCAGCAGCTTGTCGGGGGGCACAGATACGCAGTATTTT | TRBJ2-3 | TRBV5-6 | - | -
CASTVAVYTGELFF | TGTGCCAGCACCGTCGCAGTTTACACCGGGGAGCTGTTTTTT | TRBJ2-2 | TRBV12-3/TRBV12-4 | few | -
CASSFSGGAVNEQFF | TGTGCCAGCAGCTTTAGCGGGGGGGCGGTAAATGAGCAGTTCTTC | TRBJ2-1 | TRBV7-2 | - | TRBD2
CASRETGRGSNQPQHF | TGTGCCAGCAGGGAGACAGGGCGGGGTAGCAATCAGCCCCAGCATTTT | TRBJ1-5 | TRBV28 | - | TRBD1
CASSPEGGIYNEQFF | TGTGCCAGCAGCCCCGAGGGGGGCATCTACAATGAGCAGTTCTTC | TRBJ2-1 | TRBV11-3 | - | -
CASSRASGGVYGYTF | TGTGCCAGCAGTCGTGCCTCAGGGGGCGTCTATGGCTACACCTTC | TRBJ1-2 | TRBV2 | many | TRBD1
CASSPRLAGVIGELFF | TGTGCCAGCAGTCCCCGACTAGCGGGGGTCATCGGGGAGCTGTTTTTT | TRBJ2-2 | TRBV12-3/TRBV12-4 | - | TRBD2
CASSVVPTTGVGYNEQFF | TGTGCCAGCAGCGTAGTCCCTACCACAGGGGTAGGATACAATGAGCAGTTCTTC | TRBJ2-1 | TRBV9 | medium-sized | TRBD1
CATSRDFRSGNTIYF | TGTGCCACCAGCAGGGACTTCCGCTCTGGAAACACCATATATTTT | TRBJ1-3 | TRBV15 | few | -
CASSFGTEAGELFF | TGTGCCAGCAGCTTCGGGACAGAGGCCGGGGAGCTGTTTTTT | TRBJ2-2 | TRBV7-2 | - | TRBD1
CASSQGHGGNSPLHF | TGCGCCAGCAGCCAAGGACACGGCGGAAATTCACCCCTCCACTTT | TRBJ1-6 | TRBV4-1 | many | -
CASSLAWETYEQYF | TGCGCCAGCAGCTTGGCCTGGGAAACCTACGAGCAGTACTTC | TRBJ2-7 | TRBV5-1 | few | -
CSASGRTSRGNTIYF | TGCAGTGCTAGTGGACGGACCAGCCGTGGAAACACCATATATTTT | TRBJ1-3 | TRBV20-1 | - | -
CSPLTAGKETQYF | TGCAGCCCGCTTACGGCAGGAAAAGAGACCCAGTACTTC | TRBJ2-5 | TRBV20-1 | many | -
CASSHGQGLKNSPLHF | TGTGCCAGCAGCCACGGACAGGGATTAAAGAATTCACCCCTCCACTTT | TRBJ1-6 | TRBV3-1 | many | TRBD1
CASSPVLESTDTQYF | TGTGCCAGCTCACCGGTTCTAGAGAGCACAGATACGCAGTATTTT | TRBJ2-3 | TRBV18 | - | -
CSAGTPTDTQYF | TGCAGTGCTGGGACGCCGACAGATACGCAGTATTTT | TRBJ2-3 | TRBV20-1 | - | -
CASSPLQGWETQYF | TGCGCCAGCAGCCCTCTACAGGGATGGGAGACCCAGTACTTC | TRBJ2-5 | TRBV5-1 | - | -
CASSADTEAFF | TGTGCCAGCAGTGCAGACACTGAAGCTTTCTTT | TRBJ1-1 | TRBV6-1 | - | -
CAISYTSGPYNEQFF | TGTGCCATCAGTTATACTAGCGGCCCTTACAATGAGCAGTTCTTC | TRBJ2-1 | TRBV10-3 | few | TRBD2
CSARARFAYNEQFF | TGCAGTGCTAGAGCTAGGTTCGCCTACAATGAGCAGTTCTTC | TRBJ2-1 | TRBV20-1 | many | -
CSASGVPSGNTYQETQYF | TGCAGTGCTAGTGGGGTCCCTAGCGGGAATACATATCAAGAGACCCAGTACTTC | TRBJ2-5 | TRBV20-1 | - | TRBD2
CASSQDVPLNTEAFF | TGTGCCAGCAGCCAAGATGTCCCTCTGAACACTGAAGCTTTCTTT | TRBJ1-1 | TRBV3-1 | few | -